This T cell receptor (beta chain) was obtained from a study of identical twins. Comments on this clonotype: Its antigen remains unidentified.

The CDR3 length is 13 residues. Per the germline V gene, CDR1 is DFQATT and CDR2 is SNEGSKA (reference sequence). V dropped 3 bases and J dropped 4; count of bases not matched to a gene: 3. Study results and caveats: The abundant beta clonotypes from cord blood had fewer insertions, and memory repertoires had none of this.

Each CDR3 protein is one row after TCRdb ran MiXCR on the 5' RACE reads. The sample includes 600,000 to 850,000 distinct CDR3 sequences, around a sixth seen only once; the top ten take roughly 14%. A further study also used this sample, focusing on T cells expressing NK-cell markers.

Sequencing was performed on PBMCs. The receptor's source is a woman in her late teens or twenties in good health. The genes are TRBV20-1 and TRBJ2-1; 7 bases line up with TRBD1. CDR3 residues: CSASRGPYNEQFF. The CDR3 nucleotides are TGCAGTGCTAGTAGGGGGCCTTACAATGAGCAGTTCTTC.